The 8 T cell receptor beta chains below all came from one sample that was sequenced in a study of blood T cell repertoires in COVID-19 (dated by TCRdb to about 2020). Library construction relied on the immunoSEQ multiplex PCR assay. TCRdb holds this immuneACCESS table with in-frame rearrangements only. Some clones are missing; in checked studies, unresolved V genes explain under half, and the rest has no known cause. Present in this sample are just over 45,000 clones, 75% to 90% of which were seen just once. Clones ranked in the top ten supply 4.5% to 5% of the sample. Source material: peripheral blood. These receptors were collected from a human donor in a cohort sampled during active COVID-19.

This rearrangement joins TRBV12-3 or TRBV12-4 to TRBJ2-5; D perhaps matches TRBD2 (5 bases). CDR3 length equals 13 residues. V shed 5 bases and J shed 7 bases, with 14 bases lying between them. DNA of the CDR3: TGTGCCAGCAGTCTTACCCCCGGAGGGACCCAGTACTTC. Translating it yields CASSLTPGGTQYF.

The chain carries TRBV27 and TRBJ1-5; 8 nucleotides line up with TRBD1. Germline V gene data show CDR1 as MNHEY and CDR2 as SMNVEV (reference sequence). Trimming cost V 5 bases and J 5 bases; bases outside gene matches: 2. There are 13 residues in the CDR3. The CDR3 sequence: CASSPDRDQPQHF. The DNA for the CDR3 is TGTGCCAGCAGTCCGGACAGGGATCAGCCCCAGCATTTT.

The chain uses TRBV10-3 and TRBJ1-5; D unresolved. The CDR3 has 13 residues. Deletions cut 6 bases from V and 2 bases from J, with 8 bases between. CDR1 is ENHRY, CDR2 SYGVKD, per germline. The CDR3 DNA reads as TGTGCCATCAGCCGGGAGCGCAATCAGCCCCAGCATTTT. Its translation: CAISRERNQPQHF.

The V call is TRBV6-6, the J call TRBJ2-7; TRBD2 aligns across 9 bases. Per germline, CDR1 MNHNY and CDR2 SVGAGI (reference sequence). The V gene end was trimmed by 0 bases and the J gene end by 6 bases; junction bases not matched to a gene: 6. This CDR3 region has 15 residues. The CDR3 region is CASSYSSGRFSEQYF. As DNA, the CDR3 is TGTGCCAGCAGTTACTCGAGCGGGAGGTTCAGCGAGCAGTACTTC.

The CDR3 sequence is CASRDRGRGDEQFF. CDR3 sequence (DNA): TGTGCCAGTAGAGACAGGGGGCGCGGGGATGAGCAGTTCTTC. The chain combines TRBV19 with TRBJ2-1, with 10 bases aligning to TRBD1. The V segment lost 6 bases and the J segment 8 bases; nucleotides outside the gene matches: 7. The CDR3 spans 14 residues. Looked up from germline, CDR1 is LNHDA and CDR2 is SQIVND (reference sequence).

This clone occurred once. The chain combines TRBV6-5 with TRBJ2-7, with a tentative D call TRBD2 (5 bases). Germline CDR1 MNHEY, CDR2 SVGAGI. V lost 0 bases and J lost 6, with 15 bases in between. There are 15 residues in the CDR3. Written as DNA, the CDR3 is TGTGCCAGCAGTTACTCGATACCGGGAATGGGCGAGCAGTACTTC. Its translation: CASSYSIPGMGEQYF.

The chain links TRBV28 to TRBJ1-1; TRBD1 is a possible D gene (6 bases). The CDR3 totals 13 residues. Germline values: CDR1 MDHEN, CDR2 SYDVKM. V lost 6 bases to trimming and J lost 0 bases, with 8 bases between them. The CDR3 region is CASSGQLNTEAFF. Written as DNA, the CDR3 is TGTGCCAGCAGCGGACAGTTGAACACTGAAGCTTTCTTT.

The chain couples TRBV5-1 to TRBJ2-3, with a possible D match to TRBD1 (6 bases). Trimming shortened V by 4 bases and J by 2 bases, and 14 bases separated the two germline ends. This CDR3 has 15 residues. Germline V CDR1 and CDR2: SGHRS, YFSETQ. The CDR3 coding sequence is TGCGCCAGCAGCCGGGCGGACAGCATCACAGATACGCAGTATTTT. It specifies CASSRADSITDTQYF.